These T cell receptor beta chains were read from a single sample in a study of blood T cell repertoires in COVID-19. The method was immunoSEQ multiplex PCR; TCRdb's version includes in-frame clones alone and lacks a portion of them. This table has about 160,000 clones, 85% appearing once. The material sequenced was peripheral blood. These receptors originate from a human donor with acute or convalescent COVID-19. The donor label of this sample is uncertain. Each CDR3 is given with its conserved first and last residue. The D gene is left open where the match is weak. Not every row has a clone size; where given, it reads once, few, many or a size class.

abundance	v_gene	len	j_gene	d_gene	CDR3nt	CDR3aa
.	TRBV6-5	16	TRBJ1-1	.	TGTGCCAGCAGTTCCCACAACCTCCGGGAGACCACTGAAGCTTTCTTT	CASSSHNLRETTEAFF
.	TRBV4-3	17	TRBJ2-1	TRBD1	TGCGCCAGCAGCCAAGACTTGGGGAGACAGGGGGACAATGAGCAGTTCTTC	CASSQDLGRQGDNEQFF
.	TRBV5-1	16	TRBJ2-1	.	TGCGCCAGCAGTTATTTTTATACGTCAGGAGGGAATGAGCAGTTCTTC	CASSYFYTSGGNEQFF
.	TRBV28	13	TRBJ1-1	.	TGTGCCAGCAGTTTAACTAAGACGGCCTGGGCTTTCTTT	CASSLTKTAWAFF
.	TRBV4-2	15	TRBJ2-2	TRBD2	TGTGCCAGCAGCCAGGGGACTAGCAGAACCGGGGAGCTGTTTTTT	CASSQGTSRTGELFF
.	TRBV30	17	TRBJ1-5	.	TGTGCCTGGAGTGGAGGGCAGGGGCCATATAGCAATCAGCCCCAGCATTTT	CAWSGGQGPYSNQPQHF
.	TRBV2	13	TRBJ2-3	.	TGTGCCAGCAGTGGTCCCTTAATAGATACGCAGTATTTT	CASSGPLIDTQYF
.	TRBV19	15	TRBJ1-3	TRBD1	TGTGCCAGTAGGCTGACAGGGGGTCCTGGAAACACCATATATTTT	CASRLTGGPGNTIYF
once	TRBV3-1/TRBV3-2	15	TRBJ1-5	.	TGTGCCAGCAGCCAAGCGGGAGGGGGATATCAGCCCCAGCATTTT	CASSQAGGGYQPQHF
few	TRBV3-1/TRBV3-2	18	TRBJ2-7	.	TGTGCCAGCAGTTTAAATCTGATACCGGCCTCAGACGGGTACGAGCAGTACTTC	CASSLNLIPASDGYEQYF
once	TRBV7-9	16	TRBJ2-7	.	TGTGCCAGCAGCTTAGATCCGGGTTTGGGCTCCTACGAGCAGTACTTC	CASSLDPGLGSYEQYF
once	TRBV30	15	TRBJ1-5	.	TGTGCCTGGAGCGGAAACAGGGCAATGGGTCAGCCCCAGCATTTT	CAWSGNRAMGQPQHF
.	TRBV30	17	TRBJ1-1	.	TGTGCCTGGAGGAGGCGGGACGGTGTCCCCATGAACACTGAAGCTTTCTTT	CAWRRRDGVPMNTEAFF
.	TRBV6-2/TRBV6-3	14	TRBJ1-2	TRBD1	TGTGCCAGCAGTTATCGGACAGGGATCTATGGCTACACCTTC	CASSYRTGIYGYTF
.	TRBV5-6	16	TRBJ2-7	.	TGTGCCAGCAGCAGGGGGGGAGCCAACTTGAGATACGAGCAGTACTTC	CASSRGGANLRYEQYF
.	TRBV19	13	TRBJ1-2	TRBD1	TGTGCCAGTACTCCCGACAGGGTCTATGGCTACACCTTC	CASTPDRVYGYTF
once	TRBV4-3	15	TRBJ2-7	.	TGCGCCAGCAGCCAAGAAAGCCAGGGTCTCGAGGAGCAGTACTTC	CASSQESQGLEEQYF
.	TRBV19	15	TRBJ1-1	.	TGTGCCAGTAGTATTCTTTTGGGGGGGGCGGTTGAAGCTTTCTTT	CASSILLGGAVEAFF
.	TRBV11-2	15	TRBJ2-2	.	TGTGCCAGCAGCTCACTCCGCCGGAACACCGGGGAGCTGTTTTTT	CASSSLRRNTGELFF
few	TRBV6-6	15	TRBJ1-3	.	TGTGCCAGCAGTTACTCTGGACAGCGTGGAAACACCATATATTTT	CASSYSGQRGNTIYF
.	TRBV5-6	13	TRBJ1-2	TRBD1	TGTGCCAGCAGCCTTCGGACAGGGAGGGGCTACACCTTC	CASSLRTGRGYTF
.	TRBV7-2	13	TRBJ1-5	.	TGTGCCAGCAGCTTACAGGGCGGTCAGCCCCAGCATTTT	CASSLQGGQPQHF
.	TRBV2	13	TRBJ1-3	.	TGTGCCAGCACCCTGGACAGAGAGGACACCATATATTTT	CASTLDREDTIYF
.	TRBV28	15	TRBJ2-3	TRBD1	TGTGCCAGCAGTTTGGGACAGACTAGCACAGATACGCAGTATTTT	CASSLGQTSTDTQYF
.	TRBV4-1	17	TRBJ2-2	TRBD1	TGCGCCAGCAGCCAAGATAACGACAGGGGGTACACCGGGGAGCTGTTTTTT	CASSQDNDRGYTGELFF
.	TRBV7-9	14	TRBJ1-4	.	TGTGCCAGCAGCTCGGGACTTAGCAAGGAAAAACTGTTTTTT	CASSSGLSKEKLFF
.	TRBV28	11	TRBJ1-4	TRBD1	TGTGCCAGCAGTGCCACACAGGGGACGTTTTTT	CASSATQGTFF
once	TRBV24-1	14	TRBJ1-4	TRBD1	TGTGCCACCAGTGATCGCACAGGGGACGAAAAACTGTTTTTT	CATSDRTGDEKLFF
.	TRBV5-1	17	TRBJ2-1	TRBD2	TGCGCCAGCAGCTTGGCCGTTAGCGGGATGACCTACAATGAGCAGTTCTTC	CASSLAVSGMTYNEQFF
few	TRBV19	14	TRBJ1-3	.	TGTGCCAGTAGTATTCCGGGTGATGGAAACACCATATATTTT	CASSIPGDGNTIYF
.	TRBV19	14	TRBJ1-4	TRBD1	TGTGCCAGTCAGAGGGGGCCTCCTAATGAAAAACTGTTTTTT	CASQRGPPNEKLFF
.	TRBV29-1	13	TRBJ1-1	.	TGCAGCGTTGGGGCAGGGTGGGGAACTGAAGCTTTCTTT	CSVGAGWGTEAFF
.	TRBV9	19	TRBJ2-6	TRBD2	TGTGCCAGCAGCGAGGGACTAGCGGGGGGAGGTTCTGGGGCCAACGTCCTGACTTTC	CASSEGLAGGGSGANVLTF
.	TRBV18	14	TRBJ1-1	.	TGTGCCAGCTCGTCCAGGGATGGGAACACTGAAGCTTTCTTT	CASSSRDGNTEAFF
.	TRBV11-1	15	TRBJ1-1	.	TGTGCCAGCAGCTTAGAAGGGACTGTGAACACTGAAGCTTTCTTT	CASSLEGTVNTEAFF
.	TRBV13	15	TRBJ2-7	TRBD1	TGTGCCAGCAGCTTTCGAGACAGGGGCCCCTACGAGCAGTACTTC	CASSFRDRGPYEQYF
.	TRBV2	17	TRBJ1-3	.	TGTGCCAGCAGTGTTTCCAGATCCACAAGCTCTGGAAACACCATATATTTT	CASSVSRSTSSGNTIYF
.	TRBV10-3	16	TRBJ2-7	TRBD1	TGTGCCATCAGTGACCCCGGACAGGGAGCAACTTTCGTGCAGTACTTC	CAISDPGQGATFVQYF
.	TRBV7-2	12	TRBJ2-7	.	TGTGCCAGCAGCCGTGGGACTGCTGAGCAGTACTTC	CASSRGTAEQYF
.	TRBV5-1	16	TRBJ1-3	TRBD1	TGCGCCAGCAGCCAGGGACAGCCCAACTCTGGAAACACCATATATTTT	CASSQGQPNSGNTIYF
few	TRBV7-3	15	TRBJ1-3	.	TGTGCCAGCAGCTTCGGATCAGGGGAAGGAGACACCATATATTTT	CASSFGSGEGDTIYF
.	TRBV6-4	14	TRBJ2-3	.	TGTGCCAGCAGTAGGGCAGGGTTTTCAGATACGCAGTATTTT	CASSRAGFSDTQYF
.	TRBV7-3	15	TRBJ1-4	TRBD1	TGTGCCAGCAGCTTAGGGACAGGGGGGAATGAAAAACTGTTTTTT	CASSLGTGGNEKLFF
.	TRBV6-5	13	TRBJ1-1	.	TGTGCCAGCAGGCTGAGGGAAGACACTGAAGCTTTCTTT	CASRLREDTEAFF
once	TRBV6-5	14	TRBJ1-2	TRBD1	TGTGCCAGCAGTTATAACGCAGGGGGTTATGGCTACACCTTC	CASSYNAGGYGYTF